This T cell receptor (beta chain) was sequenced in a study of shared clonotypes between healthy human individuals. The wider study: The cohort comprised a couple of women and a few men. Their ages spanned 18 to 49 years.

Per germline, CDR1 MGHRA and CDR2 YSYEKL. This CDR3 region has 15 residues. The V and J ends lost 3 bases and 3 bases respectively, with 14 bases between them. Genomic DNA belonging to each subset was distributed in equal measure over several immunoSEQ plates. Clones were read by immunoSEQ multiplex PCR, and TCRdb kept only the in-frame ones, dropping some. The sample has nearly 500,000 clones; about three quarters are singletons. The receptor was derived from a woman in her 40s in good health. Some clones in this sample may be carry-over from other donors' samples. Sequencing used PBMCs. This rearrangement joins TRBV4-1 to TRBJ1-1, with D possibly matching TRBD1 (5 bases). CDR3 nucleotides: TGCGCCAGCAGCCAGCAGGGCTGGGGGGACACTGAAGCTTTCTTT. It codes for CASSQQGWGDTEAFF.